The entry below describes one T cell receptor beta chain. Its target is not known. This specimen includes other DNA sequences encoding the same CDR3. Here immunoSEQ multiplex PCR was the method, and the copy in TCRdb shows in-frame clones only, minus some. The repertoire holds 100,000 or so clones, with less than 90% as singletons. CDR3 length: 14 amino acids. Germline V gene data show CDR1 as LGHDT and CDR2 as YNNKEL (reference sequence). V dropped 1 base and J dropped 1 base, with 4 bases sitting between them. This sample is part of a study of T cell responses to AZD1222 COVID-19 vaccine. Background on the study: Researchers grouped second doses given at about 4 or about 12 weeks into one pool. Study results and caveats: Along spike, vaccine-associated CD4 TCRs were found throughout, with dominance at 160-218 and 743-854.

The chain is built from TRBV3-1 (or the pseudogene TRBV3-2) and TRBJ2-2; D remains unclear. This sequence originates from an adult in good health. This specimen consisted of peripheral blood, obtained on day 0 of AZD1222 vaccination. CDR3 region: CASSQVRNTGELFF. In DNA, the CDR3 is TGTGCCAGCAGCCAAGTTAGGAACACCGGGGAGCTGTTTTTT.